These 24 T cell receptor delta chains were sequenced from one sample in a study of gamma-delta T cells after stem cell transplantation. TCRdb re-analyzed the RT-PCR reads via CATT. Altogether about 760 delta-chain clones are present, about 2% being singletons, with the ten largest covering roughly 51%. Sample: gamma-delta T cells. The receptors were sampled from a human donor. It is not recorded whose cells these are; they may come from a transplant donor.

As to this clone: A read error likely explains this, since a far larger clone differs by one base. The chain employs TRDV2 and TRDJ1; 11 bases fit TRDD3. This CDR3 has 20 amino acids. Germline-derived CDR1 and CDR2 are GEAIGNYY and EKD. The CDR3 coding sequence is TGTGCCTGTGACACCGTTGGTGGGGGATACGTCAATTTGGACACCGATAAACTCACCTTT. This encodes CACDTVGGGYVNLDTDKLTF.

This clone was seen a few times. Since a far larger clone is one base different, this is likely a read error. The rearrangement uses TRDV1 and TRDJ3; the match to TRDD3 covers 8 bases. CDR1 is TSWWSYY, CDR2 QGS, per germline. V was clipped by 2 bases and J by 0 bases; unmatched bases: 18. The length of the CDR3 is 23 residues. Written as DNA, the CDR3 is TGTGCTCTTGGGGAAGGTTGGGGGATGCGCTCCCGACCCAGCTCCTGGGACACCCGACAGATGTTTTTC. This codes for CALGEGWGMRSRPSSWDTRQMFF.

This clone appeared a few times. The TCRdb protein comes from a much larger clone and disagrees with this DNA's translation at residue 13, likely due to a read error; the protein given here is derived from the DNA. This chain joins TRDV1 and TRDJ1, with D possibly matching TRDD3 (7 bases). Germline V gene data show CDR1 as TSWWSYY and CDR2 as QGS. The germline V and J ends were trimmed by 2 bases and 3 bases, with 31 bases remaining between them. The CDR3 totals 21 residues. The CDR3 loop is CALGELVPKRGDKSFPDKLIF. The CDR3 nucleotides read TGTGCTCTTGGGGAATTAGTACCTAAACGAGGGGATAAGTCCTTCCCCGATAAACTCATCTTT.

Only a few counts were recorded for this clone. A far larger clone differs by one base, so this is likely a read error. The rearrangement joins TRDV1 to TRDJ1; 8 positions agree with TRDD3. Germline lookup yields CDR1 TSWWSYY and CDR2 QGS. V was clipped by 7 bases and J by 4 bases; unmatched bases: 14. This CDR3 has 16 amino acids. CDR3 region: CALEGPKLGVFDKLIF. In nucleotides, the CDR3 is TGTGCTCTTGAGGGCCCCAAACTGGGGGTTTTCGATAAACTCATCTTT.

The sample holds a few counts of this clone. The amino acid sequence in TCRdb belongs to a much larger clone and departs from this DNA's translation at residue 6, likely a sequencing read error; the sequence shown is translated from the DNA. The V gene is TRDV1, the J gene TRDJ1, with TRDD3 identical over 11 bases. V dropped 4 bases and J dropped 4; count of bases not matched to a gene: 23. CDR1 is TSWWSYY and CDR2 is QGS in the germline V gene. The CDR3 length is 21 residues. The CDR3: CALGVHRNYTGGYRRNDKLIF. CDR3 coding DNA: TGTGCTCTTGGGGTCCACCGTAACTATACTGGGGGATATCGAAGGAACGATAAACTCATCTTT.

Concerning this clone: It differs at one base from a far larger clone, so likely a read error. The sample carries other DNA sequences with the same CDR3. J is TRDJ1 and V is TRDV1; 7 bases line up with TRDD3. Germline V lookup: CDR1 TSWWSYY, CDR2 QGS. The CDR3 spans 18 residues. CDR3 nucleotide sequence: TGTGCCCTTGGGGAACCGCGAGGGGATAAAAAGTACACCGATAAACTCATCTTT. Its translation: CALGEPRGDKKYTDKLIF.

This clone was seen more than once but under ten times. With only one base between it and a far larger clone, this is likely a read error. Other DNA variants within this sample encode the same CDR3. The chain employs TRDV3 and TRDJ1, with 12 bases matching TRDD3. The CDR3 spans 18 residues. J gave up 3 bases and V 0 bases, and 14 bases lay outside the gene matches. Germline V gene data show CDR1 as TVYSNPD and CDR2 as GDNSRS (reference sequence). The CDR3 coding sequence is TGTGCCTTTAGGACGACGGCTGGGGGATACGAGAGGCCCGATAAACTCATCTTT. It is translated as CAFRTTAGGYERPDKLIF. Combining the CDR3 with reference TRDV3 and TRDJ1 gives the whole variable domain CDKVTQSSPDQTVASGSEVVLLCTYDTVYSNPDLFWYRIRPDYSFQFVFYGDNSRSEGADFTQGRFSVKHILTQKAFHLVISPVRTEDSATYYCAFRTTAGGYERPDKLIFGKGTRVTVEP.

As concerns this clone: This DNA's translation and the protein TCRdb lists, from a much larger clone, do not match at residue 13, likely due to a read error; the protein shown is translated from the DNA. The chain combines TRDV2 with TRDJ1; TRDD3 matches 11 bases. The CDR3 covers 20 residues. V shed 0 bases and J 0 bases; nucleotides not matched to a gene: 14. Germline V gene data show CDR1 as GEAIGNYY and CDR2 as EKD. The CDR3 spells CACDTVGGGYVNFDTDKLIF. CDR3 DNA: TGTGCCTGTGACACCGTTGGTGGGGGATACGTCAATTTTGACACCGATAAACTCATCTTT.

To note about this clone: This likely reflects a read error, since a far larger clone is one base away. The sample holds other DNA sequences that translate to the same CDR3. V gene TRDV2 combines with J gene TRDJ1, with 11 nucleotides matching TRDD3. The length of the CDR3 is 17 residues. Germline assignment: CDR1 GEAIGNYY and CDR2 EKD. After removal of 1 base from V and 0 bases from J, the junction contained 6 bases not matched to a gene. CDR3 in amino acids: CACDTPGGYPNTDKLIF. CDR3 nucleotide sequence: TGTGCCTGTGACACTCCTGGGGGATACCCTAACACCGATAAACTCATCTTT.

Only a few counts were recorded for this clone. A far larger clone is a single base away, which makes a read error likely. This CDR3 is also generated by other DNA sequences in the sample. The V gene is TRDV2, the J gene TRDJ1; TRDD3 aligns across 7 bases. The CDR3 consists of 14 residues. Per germline, CDR1 GEAIGNYY and CDR2 EKD. CDR3 in amino acids: CACDGGIHTDKLIF. The CDR3 region has the DNA TGTGCCTGTGATGGGGGGATCCACACCGATAAGCTCATCTTT.

As to this clone: This likely reflects a read error, since a far larger clone is one base away. Other nucleotide sequences from this sample produce the same CDR3. The chain carries TRDV1 and TRDJ2; 8 positions agree with TRDD3. Germline CDR1 is TSWWSYY and CDR2 is QGS. This CDR3 is built from 18 residues. V shed 1 base and J 8 bases; nucleotides not matched to a gene: 15. Written as DNA, the CDR3 is TGTGCTCTTGGGGAACAGACCGAGGGATACGCGCGAGCGGCACAACTCTTCTTT. Encoded protein: CALGEQTEGYARAAQLFF.

This clone is large. Other DNA sequences in the same sample also yield this CDR3. J is TRDJ1 and V is TRDV1; weak D call: TRDD3 (10 bases). The germline gives CDR1 TSWWSYY, CDR2 QGS. The CDR3 has 22 residues. V was clipped by 3 bases and J by 3 bases, with 35 bases between them. The DNA of the CDR3 is TGTGCTCTTGGGGACCCTTCCTACGGACGTTGGGGGGATACGGGGGATTCCGATAAACTCATCTTT. Translation: CALGDPSYGRWGDTGDSDKLIF.

In the case of this clone: TCRdb shows a much larger clone's protein in place of this DNA's translation, and the two differ at residue 5, likely through a read error; the protein shown is translated from the DNA. The rearrangement uses TRDV1 and TRDJ1; 11 nucleotides line up with TRDD3. This CDR3 has 21 amino acids. Germline CDR1 and CDR2: TSWWSYY and QGS. Trimming took 3 bases from V and 0 from J; bases not matched to a gene: 18. The CDR3 DNA reads as TGTGCTCTTGGGGACGGACTACCCAGACGACTGGGGGATAGGTACACCGATAAACTCATCTTT. It specifies CALGDGLPRRLGDRYTDKLIF.

This clone is judged hyperexpanded. Additional DNA sequences in this sample encode the identical CDR3. The chain joins TRDV2 to TRDJ3, with TRDD3 matching over 11 bases. Germline values: CDR1 GEAIGNYY, CDR2 EKD. The J segment lost 0 bases and the V segment lost 2 bases, leaving 2 bases of the junction unmatched. The CDR3 covers 18 residues. In nucleotides, the CDR3 is TGTGCCTGTGACAATACTGGGGGATACTCCTGGGACACCCGACAGATGTTTTTC. This translates into CACDNTGGYSWDTRQMFF.

This clone is labeled as hyperexpanded. This sample also contains other DNA sequences that code for the same CDR3. The chain is built from TRDV1 and TRDJ1; the match to TRDD3 covers 10 bases. The V gene end was trimmed by 2 bases and the J gene end by 4 bases; junction bases not matched to a gene: 19. The CDR3 spans 20 residues. The germline V gene encodes CDR1 TSWWSYY and CDR2 QGS. In nucleotides, the CDR3 is TGTGCTCTTGGGGAATCGTGTTCCTACTTACTGGGGGATCCCTGCGATAAACTCATCTTT. This encodes CALGESCSYLLGDPCDKLIF.

Concerning this clone: TCRdb shows a much larger clone's protein in place of this DNA's translation, and the two differ at residue 9, likely through a read error; the protein shown is translated from the DNA. The chain has TRDV2 and TRDJ1, with 8 bases lining up with TRDD3. Germline CDR1 reads GEAIGNYY; CDR2 reads EKD. Trimming cost V 0 bases and J 0 bases; bases outside gene matches: 8. The CDR3 totals 17 residues. CDR3: CACDTPGGHPNTDKLIF. In nucleotides, the CDR3 is TGTGCCTGTGACACCCCTGGGGGACACCCTAACACCGATAAACTCATCTTT.

The chain has TRDV2 and TRDJ1; 13 nucleotides agree with TRDD3. The V segment lost 2 bases and the J segment 0 bases; nucleotides outside the gene matches: 14. The CDR3 consists of 20 residues. Looked up from germline, CDR1 is GEAIGNYY and CDR2 is EKD. In nucleotides, the CDR3 is TGTGCCTGTGACAATACTGGGGGATACGCGAAAAGCCCGTACACCGATAAACTCATCTTT. It specifies CACDNTGGYAKSPYTDKLIF.

This clone came up a few times. A far larger clone is only one base removed, so a read error is likely. This chain connects TRDV1 to TRDJ3, with 11 bases that match TRDD3. Trimming cost V 2 bases and J 0 bases; bases outside gene matches: 15. This CDR3 region has 23 residues. CDR1 and CDR2 from the germline V gene are TSWWSYY and QGS. The CDR3 region has the DNA TGTGCTCTTGGGGAAGGTTGGGGGATACGCTTCCGACCCAGCTCCTGGGACACCCGACAGATGTTTTTC. This codes for CALGEGWGIRFRPSSWDTRQMFF.

This clone was found a few times. This likely stems from a read error, as it lies one base from a far larger clone. Other DNA sequences within the sample encode an identical CDR3. The CDR3 coding sequence is TGTGCTCTTGGGGAACTAGCGGCCTTCCTACGGGAGCTAGGACTGGGGCAAAGATACACCGATAAGCTCATCTTT. It yields the protein CALGELAAFLRELGLGQRYTDKLIF. This chain connects TRDV1 to TRDJ1; 9 nucleotides match TRDD2. In germline, CDR1 is TSWWSYY, CDR2 QGS. The CDR3 covers 25 residues.

This clone was seen more than once but under ten times. A far larger clone is off by one base, so a read error is likely. The J gene is TRDJ3, the V gene TRAV29/DV5; the D call may be TRDD2 or TRDD3 (7 bases each). The CDR3 is made up of 23 amino acids. The germline V gene encodes CDR1 NSMFDY and CDR2 ISSIKDK. The CDR3 region has the DNA TGTGCAGTAAGCGCTTTTTCCTACGCATCTACTGGGGTCCCCTCCTGGGACACCCGACAGATGTTTTTC. Protein: CAVSAFSYASTGVPSWDTRQMFF. Full variable domain (remainder filled in from reference TRAV29/DV5 and TRDJ3): DQQVKQNSPSLSVQEGRISILNCDYTNSMFDYFLWYKKYPAEGPTFLISISSIKDKNEDGRFTVFLNKSAKHLSLHIVPSQPGDSAVYFCAVSAFSYASTGVPSWDTRQMFFGTGIKLFVEP.

This clone was seen a single time. An end of the junction does not agree with germline; a read error may underlie this. This rearrangement joins TRDV1 to TRDJ1; TRDD3 aligns across 10 bases. The CDR3 has 17 amino acids. The germline CDR1 and CDR2 sequences are TSWWSYY and QGS. CDR3 region: CALGGPKLGDPCDKLIF. DNA for the CDR3: TGTGCTCTTGGGGGCCCCAAACTGGGGGATCCCTGCGATAAACTCATTTTT.

Points on this clone: The TCRdb protein, from a much larger clone, departs from this DNA's translation at residue 2, likely by read error; the protein shown derives from the DNA. The V and J genes are TRDV2 and TRDJ3; possible D gene TRDD3, 6 bases. The CDR3 totals 17 residues. CDR1 GEAIGNYY and CDR2 EKD come from the germline V gene. The CDR3 sequence: CSCDTGISSWDTRQMFF. CDR3 in DNA: TGTTCCTGTGACACCGGGATAAGCTCCTGGGACACCCGACAGATGTTTTTC.

Regarding this clone: One base separates it from a far larger clone, so it is likely a read error. The rearrangement uses TRDV1 and TRDJ1, with 9 bases matching TRDD3. This CDR3 has 19 amino acids. The V gene end was trimmed by 4 bases and the J gene end by 0 bases; junction bases not matched to a gene: 15. CDR1 TSWWSYY and CDR2 QGS come from the germline V gene. CDR3 residues: CALGASTPTGGLYTDKLIF. The CDR3, as DNA: TGTGCTCTTGGGGCCTCTACGCCTACTGGGGGACTGTACACCGATAAACTCATCTTT.

In regard to this clone: The TCRdb protein, from a much larger clone, departs from this DNA's translation at residue 16, likely by read error; the protein shown derives from the DNA. The V and J genes are TRDV1 and TRDJ4, with D tentatively TRDD3 (6 bases). The germline V and J ends were trimmed by 1 base and 3 bases, with 30 bases remaining between them. Germline assignment: CDR1 TSWWSYY and CDR2 QGS. This CDR3 has 20 residues. CDR3 sequence: CALGERPPDSPVGGFGPLIF. CDR3 DNA sequence: TGTGCTCTTGGGGAACGGCCCCCGGATTCCCCCGTTGGGGGGTTCGGACCCCTGATCTTT.